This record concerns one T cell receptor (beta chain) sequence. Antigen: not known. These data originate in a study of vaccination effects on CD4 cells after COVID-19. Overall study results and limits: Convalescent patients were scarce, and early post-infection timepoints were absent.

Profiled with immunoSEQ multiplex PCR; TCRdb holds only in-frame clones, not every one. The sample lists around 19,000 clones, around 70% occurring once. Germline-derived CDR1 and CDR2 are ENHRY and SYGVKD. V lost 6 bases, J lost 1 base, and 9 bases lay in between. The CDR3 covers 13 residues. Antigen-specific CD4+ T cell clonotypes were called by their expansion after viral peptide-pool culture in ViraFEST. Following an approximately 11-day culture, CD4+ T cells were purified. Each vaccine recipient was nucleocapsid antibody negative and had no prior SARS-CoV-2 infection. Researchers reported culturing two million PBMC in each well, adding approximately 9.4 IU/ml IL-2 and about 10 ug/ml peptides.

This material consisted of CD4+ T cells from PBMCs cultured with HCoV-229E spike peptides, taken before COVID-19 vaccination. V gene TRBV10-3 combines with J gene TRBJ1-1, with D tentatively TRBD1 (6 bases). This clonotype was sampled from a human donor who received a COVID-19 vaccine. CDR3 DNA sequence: TGTGCCATCAGCCTACAGGGGAACACTGAAGCTTTCTTT. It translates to CAISLQGNTEAFF.